This TCR beta chain was documented in a study of shared clonotypes between healthy human individuals. Study in general: Three CD4 naive, three CD4 memory, two CD8 naive and one CD8 memory plate were used per donor.

General study results and limits: Sampling used blood alone; tissue repertoires probably differ. Large depth notwithstanding, sorted-subset sequencing proved incomplete by rarefaction.

Profiled with immunoSEQ multiplex PCR; TCRdb holds only in-frame clones, not every one. The sample shows about 730,000 clones, 55% to 75% of them seen only once. To note about this clone: Its antigen is unidentified.

Study donors comprised healthy, HIV-negative adults devoid of recent acute infection or vaccination. The CDR3 has 14 amino acids. The germline V gene has CDR1 ENHRY and CDR2 SYGVKD. V lost 6 bases and J lost 0, with 10 bases in between. The source material was memory CD4+ T cells sorted from blood. Subset denoted: CD45RA-negative fraction. The chain combines TRBV10-3 with TRBJ2-3, with D tentatively TRBD2 (5 bases). This TCR derives from a woman aged 25 to 39 in good health. CDR3 in amino acids: CAIRGAVSTDTQYF. The CDR3 DNA reads as TGTGCCATCAGGGGAGCGGTTAGCACAGATACGCAGTATTTT.